One and the same sample provided the 9 T cell receptor beta chains below, sequenced in a study of CD8+CD57+ T cells in acquired aplastic anemia. Genomic DNA provided the template from which TCR beta VDJ and CDR3 profiles were obtained. Each CDR3 protein gets one entry after TCRdb re-called the reads with MiXCR. Counted here are 200,000 or so distinct CDR3 sequences, under 70% occurring once; the ten biggest clones make up approximately 44%. The sequencing sample was made of sorted CD4+, CD8+, or CD8+CD57+ T cells (not recorded which) from PBMCs. These receptors were collected from a human donor with severe aplastic anemia or a healthy control (not recorded which).

The rearrangement joins TRBV6-2 or TRBV6-3 to TRBJ1-3; D possibly corresponds to TRBD1 (5 bases). With 6 bases removed from V and 0 bases from J, the gap between germline ends came to 9 bases. The CDR3 length is 14 residues. Per the germline V gene, CDR1 is MNHEY and CDR2 is SVGEGT. Written as DNA, the CDR3 is TGTGCCAGCAGAGACAGTGGCTCTGGAAACACCATATATTTT. Protein: CASRDSGSGNTIYF.

V and J are TRBV7-9 and TRBJ2-5, with 8 bases lining up with TRBD2. There are 14 residues in the CDR3. The V and J ends lost 6 bases and 5 bases, in that order; junction bases with no gene match: 8. The germline gives CDR1 SEHNR, CDR2 FQNEAQ (reference sequence). In DNA, the CDR3 is TGTGCCAGCAGTCCTACGGGGGGGTATGAGACCCAGTACTTC. Its protein is CASSPTGGYETQYF.

The chain combines TRBV5-4 with TRBJ2-3, with TRBD2 identical over 9 bases. J gave up 0 bases and V 1 base, and 6 bases lay outside the gene matches. This CDR3 region has 17 residues. Germline V gives CDR1 SGHNT, CDR2 YYREEE (reference sequence). CDR3 DNA: TGTGCCAGCAGCTTGTATAGCGGGGGTGCTAGCACAGATACGCAGTATTTT. Its translation: CASSLYSGGASTDTQYF.

CDR3 sequence (DNA): TGCAGCGTGGTTACAGGGGGAAAACAGCCCCAGCATTTT. This codes for CSVVTGGKQPQHF. The chain combines TRBV29-1 with TRBJ1-5, with 8 bases identical to TRBD1. The germline CDR1 and CDR2 sequences are SQVTM and ANQGSEA. J was trimmed by 7 bases and V by 6 bases; bases with no gene match: 8. The CDR3 runs to 13 residues.

A few counts support this clonotype. The chain links TRBV10-3 to TRBJ2-6; 7 positions match TRBD2. Germline CDR1 reads ENHRY; CDR2 reads SYGVKD. The CDR3 extends over 16 amino acids. V dropped 10 bases and J dropped 4; count of bases not matched to a gene: 13. The CDR3 protein is CATTAGSPSGANVLTF. Written as DNA, the CDR3 is TGTGCCACCACAGCGGGATCCCCCTCAGGGGCCAACGTCCTGACTTTC.

This clonotype appeared a few times. The chain uses TRBV2 and TRBJ2-7; D possibly corresponds to TRBD2 (7 bases). V was clipped by 2 bases and J by 4 bases, with 21 bases between them. Germline loops: CDR1 SNHLY, CDR2 FYNNEI. This CDR3 has 17 amino acids. CDR3 sequence: CASSELGGHPARYEQYF. The DNA for the CDR3 is TGTGCCAGCAGTGAACTCGGGGGGCACCCCGCCCGTTACGAGCAGTACTTC. Together with reference TRBV2 and TRBJ2-7, the CDR3 gives the full variable domain: EPEVTQTPSHQVTQMGQEVILRCVPISNHLYFYWYRQILGQKVEFLVSFYNNEISEKSEIFDDQFSVERPDGSNFTLKIRSTKLEDSAMYFCASSELGGHPARYEQYFGPGTRLTVT.

About this clonotype: The junction does not match germline at one end; this may be a read error. This rearrangement joins TRBV5-1 to TRBJ1-2; D unclear. The CDR3 is 14 amino acids. The germline CDR1 and CDR2 sequences are SGHRS and YFSETQ. The CDR3 is CASNEWRVDIGYTF. CDR3 nucleotides: TGTGCCAGCAACGAGTGGAGAGTCGATATAGGATACACCTTC. The full variable domain, rest sourced from reference TRBV5-1 and TRBJ1-2, is KAGVTQTPRYLIKTRGQQVTLSCSPISGHRSVSWYQQTPGQGLQFLFEYFSETQRNKGNFPGRFSGRQFSNSRSEMNVSTLELGDSALYLCASNEWRVDIGYTFGSGTRLTVV.

Turning to this clonotype: This may be a read error, as it is one base from a much larger clone. The CDR3 bases are TGTGTCAGCAGCTTGGCGGGTGGGGCCCAAGAGACCCAGTACTTC. Its protein product is CVSSLAGGAQETQYF. The gene calls are TRBV13 and TRBJ2-5; D may match TRBD1 or TRBD2 (5 bases each). Germline loops: CDR1 PRHDT, CDR2 FYEKMQ (reference sequence). The CDR3 is 15 amino acids.

This clonotype came up many times. V usage is TRBV6-5 and J usage is TRBJ2-5; D is ambiguous. The germline CDR1 and CDR2 sequences are MNHEY and SVGAGI. The V end was cut by 6 bases, the J end by 1 base, with 6 bases between. This CDR3 is built from 12 residues. DNA of the CDR3: TGTGCCAGCAGGGGATTCCAAGAGACCCAGTACTTC. Translated, it gives CASRGFQETQYF.